The 11 T cell receptor beta chains in this list originate from one sample, sequenced in a study of T cell responses to AZD1222 COVID-19 vaccine (dated by TCRdb to the early 2020s). The sample's time point label is to be understood as: baseline before first vaccination. Library prep was done by the immunoSEQ multiplex PCR assay. TCRdb obtained this table from immuneACCESS and retained in-frame rearrangements with V and J assigned. These tables miss some clones; where compared with another copy, unresolved V genes account for less than half of the shortfall, and the remainder is unexplained. The sample includes around 120,000 clones, with over 75% observed a single time. Roughly 7.7% of the sample comes from the top ten. The sequencing used peripheral blood, collected on day 0 of AZD1222 vaccination. These receptors were taken from an adult in good health.

V usage is TRBV3-1 (or the pseudogene TRBV3-2) and J usage is TRBJ1-5; D might be TRBD1 (6 bases). Germline V lookup: CDR1 LGHDT, CDR2 YNNKEL (reference sequence). The CDR3 is 15 residues long. Trimming cost V 1 base and J 2 bases, with 9 bases left between them. Here the CDR3 reads CASSQGGPGNQPQHF. The CDR3 DNA reads as TGTGCCAGCAGCCAAGGGGGGCCAGGCAATCAGCCCCAGCATTTT.

The rearrangement joins TRBV28 to TRBJ2-6; 10 nucleotides line up with TRBD1. The V and J ends lost 5 bases and 1 base, in that order; junction bases with no gene match: 5. The CDR3 extends over 17 amino acids. Germline CDR1 is MDHEN and CDR2 is SYDVKM. This CDR3 reads CASSKTGGVSGANVLTF. DNA for the CDR3: TGTGCCAGCAGTAAGACAGGGGGCGTATCTGGGGCCAACGTCCTGACTTTC.

A note on this clone: The DNA is omitted, as the CDR3 cannot be located on it reliably, and the CDR3 follows TCRdb's listing. The chain joins TRBV7-3 to TRBJ2-1; the DNA was not compared with TRBD1, the D call given in the table. Germline-derived CDR1 and CDR2 are SGHTA and FQGTGA. The CDR3 contains 12 residues when both ends are counted. The CDR3 here is CASSFGSGAKFF.

The V and J genes are TRBV7-9 and TRBJ1-4; no reliable D call. Trimming took off 3 bases at V and 3 bases at J, with 5 bases between the two ends. CDR3 length: 13 residues. CDR1 and CDR2 from the germline V gene are SEHNR and FQNEAQ (reference sequence). CDR3 region: CASSFSSNEKLFF. The CDR3 region has the DNA TGTGCCAGCAGCTTTTCATCTAATGAAAAACTGTTTTTT.

The chain recombines TRBV7-9 with TRBJ1-4; D is undetermined. V was trimmed by 5 bases and J by 7 bases, leaving 17 bases between them. Germline CDR1 SEHNR, CDR2 FQNEAQ (reference sequence). The CDR3 runs 15 residues. In nucleotides, the CDR3 is TGTGCCAGCAGCACCCCCCCGTTAACCGGTGAAAAACTGTTTTTT. Translating gives CASSTPPLTGEKLFF.

This clone appeared once. This chain links TRBV16 with TRBJ1-2; maybe TRBD1 (5 bases). From germline, CDR1 is KGHSY and CDR2 FQNENV. This CDR3 comprises 14 residues. V gave up 1 base and J gave up 8 bases, with 14 bases separating them. DNA of the CDR3: TGTGCCAGCAGCCAATTTGGGGGAGGAGAAGGCTACACCTTC. Amino acid sequence: CASSQFGGGEGYTF.

The chain uses TRBV4-3 and TRBJ2-5; maybe TRBD1 (5 bases). CDR1 LGHNA and CDR2 YSLEER come from the germline V gene. CDR3 length: 17 amino acids. The germline V and J ends were trimmed by 1 base and 5 bases, with 20 bases remaining between them. The CDR3 region is CASSQVAFSGKSETQYF. The CDR3 DNA reads as TGCGCCAGCAGCCAAGTGGCCTTTTCAGGGAAGTCGGAGACCCAGTACTTC.

The chain recombines TRBV18 with TRBJ2-7; D is ambiguous. Germline V gives CDR1 KGHSH, CDR2 LQKENI. There are 13 residues in the CDR3. The V end lost 2 bases, the J end lost 1 base, and 6 bases lay between the germline ends. Here the CDR3 DNA reads TGTGCCAGCTCACCAAAAGGGTCCTACGAGCAGTACTTC. Translating gives CASSPKGSYEQYF.

The V call is TRBV6-5, the J call TRBJ2-1; 10 bases are a match to TRBD1. Germline CDR1 is MNHEY and CDR2 is SVGAGI. The CDR3 loop spans 15 amino acids. V trimming: 6 bases; J trimming: 4 bases; junction bases outside the gene matches: 6. This CDR3 reads CASRGTGVWYNEQFF. The CDR3 coding sequence is TGTGCCAGCAGGGGGACAGGGGTTTGGTACAATGAGCAGTTCTTC.

The rearrangement uses TRBV19 and TRBJ1-2; 8 bases line up with TRBD1. V dropped 5 bases and J dropped 7; count of bases not matched to a gene: 12. Germline CDR1 is LNHDA and CDR2 is SQIVND (reference sequence). This CDR3 region has 15 residues. The CDR3 region has the DNA TGTGCCAGTAGTCCCTCCTCCGGACAGGGCTTTGGCTACACCTTC. Residues: CASSPSSGQGFGYTF. The full variable domain, with the rest looked up from reference TRBV19 and TRBJ1-2, is DGGITQSPKYLFRKEGQNVTLSCEQNLNHDAMYWYRQDPGQGLRLIYYSQIVNDFQKGDIAEGYSVSREKKESFPLTVTSAQKNPTAFYLCASSPSSGQGFGYTFGSGTRLTVV.

This rearrangement joins TRBV7-3 to TRBJ1-1; TRBD1 matches at 12 bases. This CDR3 has 18 residues. J was trimmed by 5 bases and V by 5 bases; bases with no gene match: 15. Germline V CDR1 and CDR2: SGHTA, FQGTGA. The CDR3, as DNA: TGTGCCAGCAGCCCGGTCCCGGGACAGGGGGCGGTCCGAACTGAAGCTTTCTTT. Its protein is CASSPVPGQGAVRTEAFF.